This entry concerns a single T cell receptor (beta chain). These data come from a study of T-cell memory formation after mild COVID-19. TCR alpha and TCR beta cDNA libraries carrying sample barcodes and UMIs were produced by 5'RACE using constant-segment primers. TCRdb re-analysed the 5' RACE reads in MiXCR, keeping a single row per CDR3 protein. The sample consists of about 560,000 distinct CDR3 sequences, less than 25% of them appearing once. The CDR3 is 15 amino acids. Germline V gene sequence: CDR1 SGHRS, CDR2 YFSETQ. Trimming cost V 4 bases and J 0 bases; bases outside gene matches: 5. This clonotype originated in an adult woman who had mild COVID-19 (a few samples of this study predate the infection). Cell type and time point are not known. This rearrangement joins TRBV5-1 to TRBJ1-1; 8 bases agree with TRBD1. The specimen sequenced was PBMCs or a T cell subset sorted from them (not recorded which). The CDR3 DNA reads TGCGCCAGCAGCCCGATGGACAGGGTGAACACTGAAGCTTTCTTT. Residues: CASSPMDRVNTEAFF. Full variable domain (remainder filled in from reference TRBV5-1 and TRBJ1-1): KAGVTQTPRYLIKTRGQQVTLSCSPISGHRSVSWYQQTPGQGLQFLFEYFSETQRNKGNFPGRFSGRQFSNSRSEMNVSTLELGDSALYLCASSPMDRVNTEAFFGQGTRLTVV.